Presented here are 7 T cell receptor beta chains from one specimen sequenced in a study of cytomegalovirus exposure and HLA in healthy donors. The PCR made use of 60 Vbeta and 13 Jbeta primers. Clones were read by immunoSEQ multiplex PCR, and TCRdb kept only the in-frame ones, dropping some. The sample includes over 65,000 clones, approximately 80% of them seen just once. The sequenced material came from PBMCs. The receptor set was obtained from a woman between 25 and 40 years old in good health and CMV-seronegative.

The chain combines TRBV6-5 with TRBJ2-3; 12 nucleotides agree with TRBD2. The CDR3 consists of 16 residues. V shed 3 bases and J 4 bases; nucleotides not matched to a gene: 5. Germline V CDR1 and CDR2: MNHEY, SVGAGI. The CDR3 is CASSYEGLAGSDTQYF. The CDR3, as DNA: TGTGCCAGCAGTTATGAAGGACTAGCGGGGTCAGATACGCAGTATTTT.

The chain recombines TRBV7-2 with TRBJ1-2, with D possibly TRBD1 on 6 matching bases. The germline V gene has CDR1 SGHTA and CDR2 FQGNSA. Trimming removed 1 base at V and 1 base at J, with 19 bases between. The CDR3 is 18 residues long. CDR3 sequence (DNA): TGTGCCAGCAGCTTAGAGGGAGGGGGGGCACAACTTAACTATGGCTACACCTTC. Translation: CASSLEGGGAQLNYGYTF.

This chain joins TRBV6-6 and TRBJ1-5; D may be TRBD1 (5 bases). The germline V gene has CDR1 MNHNY and CDR2 SVGAGI (reference sequence). V was cut by 6 bases and J by 6 bases, with 12 bases left in between. The CDR3 runs 13 residues. CDR3 DNA: TGTGCCAGCAGCCCCAGGGAAAGTCAGCCCCAGCATTTT. Translation: CASSPRESQPQHF.

The genes are TRBV28 and TRBJ1-4; the D gene is possibly TRBD1 (6 bases). Germline V lookup: CDR1 MDHEN, CDR2 SYDVKM. V gave up 3 bases and J gave up 8 bases, with 16 bases separating them. This CDR3 is 15 amino acids long. CDR3 nucleotide sequence: TGTGCCAGCAGTTTGGGGACCGGGACACCGGAAAAACTGTTTTTT. It codes for CASSLGTGTPEKLFF.

The chain couples TRBV7-2 to TRBJ1-1; D not certain. From germline, CDR1 is SGHTA and CDR2 FQGNSA. Trimming took off 0 bases at V and 0 bases at J, with 8 bases between the two ends. This CDR3 is 15 amino acids long. The CDR3 DNA reads TGTGCCAGCAGCTTAGCGAGCCAAATGAACACTGAAGCTTTCTTT. This encodes CASSLASQMNTEAFF.

This chain links TRBV27 with TRBJ1-5; 7 positions agree with TRBD1. V shed 6 bases and J 3 bases; nucleotides not matched to a gene: 8. The CDR3 is 15 amino acids. The germline V gene has CDR1 MNHEY and CDR2 SMNVEV (reference sequence). CDR3 sequence reads: CASSLDRASNQPQHF. As DNA, the CDR3 is TGTGCCAGCAGCCTAGACAGGGCGTCCAATCAGCCCCAGCATTTT.

This clone was picked up one time. The chain joins TRBV5-8 to TRBJ2-3, with D unclear. The germline V gene encodes CDR1 SGHTS and CDR2 YDEGEE. The V and J ends lost 10 bases and 5 bases respectively, with 17 bases between them. This CDR3 is 13 amino acids long. CDR3 loop: CAQLSRVGDTQYF. The CDR3 bases are TGTGCCCAATTATCCCGGGTCGGAGATACGCAGTATTTT.